A selection of T cell receptor beta chains follows, all from one sample in a study of beta chain features in type 1 diabetes. Clones were sequenced by immunoSEQ multiplex PCR, and TCRdb holds only the in-frame ones, with some missing. The profile shows tens of thousands of clones, approximately 59% of them singletons. The material sequenced was Tregs from blood. These receptors were collected from a woman younger than 30 in good health. CDR3s include the opening cysteine and the closing phenylalanine or tryptophan. A D gene is named only where the DNA matches it firmly. Expanded clones get a size class; other rows say once, few or many, or leave the size out.

d_gene: .
j_gene: TRBJ1-3
abundance: .
v_gene: TRBV18
CDR3aa: CASSPGSSGNTIYF
CDR3nt: TGTGCCAGCTCACCAGGCAGCTCTGGAAACACCATATATTTT

d_gene: .
j_gene: TRBJ2-1
abundance: .
v_gene: TRBV18
CDR3aa: CASSPPLASRNEQFF
CDR3nt: TGTGCCAGCTCACCACCGTTGGCTAGTCGCAATGAGCAGTTCTTC

d_gene: .
j_gene: TRBJ2-6
abundance: .
v_gene: TRBV11-1
CDR3aa: CASSRMRGGSGANVLTF
CDR3nt: TGTGCCAGCAGTCGTATGAGGGGAGGTTCTGGGGCCAACGTCCTGACTTTC

d_gene: .
j_gene: TRBJ2-5
abundance: few
v_gene: TRBV6-8
CDR3aa: CASSPDRQETQYF
CDR3nt: TGTGCCAGCAGTCCCGACAGACAAGAGACCCAGTACTTC

d_gene: TRBD1
j_gene: TRBJ1-1
abundance: once
v_gene: TRBV14
CDR3aa: CASSQAGQGSPEAFF
CDR3nt: TGTGCCAGCAGCCAAGCTGGACAGGGCAGCCCTGAAGCTTTCTTT

d_gene: TRBD2
j_gene: TRBJ2-3
abundance: few
v_gene: TRBV5-1
CDR3aa: CASSLTLAGEADTQYF
CDR3nt: TGCGCCAGCAGCTTAACGCTAGCGGGAGAGGCAGATACGCAGTATTTT

d_gene: TRBD2
j_gene: TRBJ2-1
abundance: .
v_gene: TRBV19
CDR3aa: CASGPGAGGSYNEQFF
CDR3nt: TGTGCCAGTGGGCCCGGGGCGGGGGGATCCTACAATGAGCAGTTCTTC

d_gene: TRBD1
j_gene: TRBJ2-7
abundance: .
v_gene: TRBV5-6
CDR3aa: CASSLRGQGAGLLREQYF
CDR3nt: TGTGCCAGCAGCTTGCGGGGACAGGGGGCCGGCCTCCTACGAGAGCAGTACTTC

d_gene: TRBD1
j_gene: TRBJ1-2
abundance: .
v_gene: TRBV11-2
CDR3aa: CASSPTGRGYTF
CDR3nt: TGTGCCAGCAGCCCGACAGGGAGAGGCTACACCTTC

d_gene: .
j_gene: TRBJ1-2
abundance: .
v_gene: TRBV4-3
CDR3aa: CASSQDAGELNYGYTF
CDR3nt: TGCGCCAGCAGCCAAGATGCCGGAGAATTAAACTATGGCTACACCTTC

d_gene: .
j_gene: TRBJ1-5
abundance: .
v_gene: TRBV5-1
CDR3aa: CASSLDYSNQPQHF
CDR3nt: TGCGCCAGCAGCTTGGACTATAGCAATCAGCCCCAGCATTTT

d_gene: TRBD1
j_gene: TRBJ2-1
abundance: few
v_gene: TRBV10-3
CDR3aa: CAISTTGVKYNEQFF
CDR3nt: TGTGCCATCTCTACAACAGGGGTGAAATACAATGAGCAGTTCTTC

d_gene: .
j_gene: TRBJ2-1
abundance: .
v_gene: TRBV10-3
CDR3aa: CAIGGGPYNEQFF
CDR3nt: TGTGCCATCGGGGGGGGCCCATACAATGAGCAGTTCTTC

d_gene: TRBD1
j_gene: TRBJ1-3
abundance: .
v_gene: TRBV7-8
CDR3aa: CASSWRTGGNTIYF
CDR3nt: TGTGCCAGCAGCTGGCGGACAGGGGGAAACACCATATATTTT

d_gene: TRBD2
j_gene: TRBJ2-1
abundance: .
v_gene: TRBV4-2
CDR3aa: CASSHGTSGVYNEQFF
CDR3nt: TGTGCCAGCAGCCATGGGACTAGCGGGGTGTACAATGAGCAGTTCTTC

d_gene: TRBD1
j_gene: TRBJ2-5
abundance: few
v_gene: TRBV9
CDR3aa: CASSVRTGLEQYF
CDR3nt: TGTGCCAGCAGCGTGAGGACAGGGCTGGAGCAGTACTTC

d_gene: .
j_gene: TRBJ1-5
abundance: few
v_gene: TRBV9
CDR3aa: CASSVDGDSNQPQHF
CDR3nt: TGTGCCAGCAGCGTAGACGGGGATAGCAATCAGCCCCAGCATTTT

d_gene: .
j_gene: TRBJ2-7
abundance: few
v_gene: TRBV6-6
CDR3aa: CASMRDSSYEQYF
CDR3nt: TGTGCCAGCATGAGGGACTCCTCCTACGAGCAGTACTTC

d_gene: TRBD1
j_gene: TRBJ2-5
abundance: few
v_gene: TRBV7-9
CDR3aa: CASSLAPGQGEETQYF
CDR3nt: TGTGCCAGCAGCTTAGCCCCGGGACAGGGGGAAGAGACCCAGTACTTC

d_gene: .
j_gene: TRBJ1-3
abundance: .
v_gene: TRBV5-1
CDR3aa: CASSFGSGFLGNTIYF
CDR3nt: TGCGCCAGCAGCTTCGGCTCCGGGTTCCTAGGAAACACCATATATTTT

d_gene: TRBD2
j_gene: TRBJ2-1
abundance: .
v_gene: TRBV14
CDR3aa: CASSPRLAGGLYNEQFF
CDR3nt: TGTGCCAGCAGCCCGCGACTAGCGGGGGGACTGTACAATGAGCAGTTCTTC

d_gene: TRBD1
j_gene: TRBJ2-1
abundance: .
v_gene: TRBV15
CDR3aa: CATTYDRGSNEQFF
CDR3nt: TGTGCCACCACGTATGACAGGGGTTCCAATGAGCAGTTCTTC

d_gene: .
j_gene: TRBJ1-2
abundance: few
v_gene: TRBV5-4
CDR3aa: CASSAGQNYGYTF
CDR3nt: TGTGCCAGCAGTGCTGGACAGAACTATGGCTACACCTTC

d_gene: TRBD1
j_gene: TRBJ1-6
abundance: .
v_gene: TRBV4-2
CDR3aa: CASSQEKGRGLSPLHF
CDR3nt: TGTGCCAGCAGCCAAGAAAAGGGCAGGGGGCTTTCACCCCTCCACTTT

d_gene: .
j_gene: TRBJ2-3
abundance: few
v_gene: TRBV5-1
CDR3aa: CASSSQGSSVLDTQYF
CDR3nt: TGCGCCAGCAGCTCACAGGGATCCTCGGTATTAGATACGCAGTATTTT

d_gene: .
j_gene: TRBJ1-1
abundance: .
v_gene: TRBV5-1
CDR3aa: CASSLTWGRLNTEAFF
CDR3nt: TGCGCCAGCAGCTTGACCTGGGGGCGCCTGAACACTGAAGCTTTCTTT

d_gene: TRBD1
j_gene: TRBJ2-3
abundance: .
v_gene: TRBV5-6
CDR3aa: CASSLQGARNTQYF
CDR3nt: TGTGCCAGCAGCTTACAGGGGGCAAGGAATACGCAGTATTTT

d_gene: .
j_gene: TRBJ2-7
abundance: .
v_gene: TRBV6-1
CDR3aa: CASSPTLTSHEQYF
CDR3nt: TGTGCCAGCAGTCCAACTTTGACTAGTCACGAGCAGTACTTC

d_gene: TRBD2
j_gene: TRBJ2-3
abundance: .
v_gene: TRBV5-1
CDR3aa: CASSLALAGGRRRADTQYF
CDR3nt: TGCGCCAGCAGCTTGGCACTAGCGGGGGGGCGTCGGAGGGCAGATACGCAGTATTTT

d_gene: TRBD2
j_gene: TRBJ2-3
abundance: medium-sized
v_gene: TRBV4-2
CDR3aa: CASSQGKRGGGSVTDTQYF
CDR3nt: TGTGCCAGCAGCCAAGGCAAGCGGGGGGGCGGATCCGTCACAGATACGCAGTATTTT

d_gene: TRBD2
j_gene: TRBJ2-7
abundance: few
v_gene: TRBV6-1
CDR3aa: CASSGTRDEQYF
CDR3nt: TGTGCCAGCTCCGGGACTAGGGACGAGCAGTACTTC

d_gene: TRBD1
j_gene: TRBJ1-4
abundance: few
v_gene: TRBV6-1
CDR3aa: CASSPGQIPEKLFF
CDR3nt: TGTGCCAGCAGTCCGGGACAGATACCGGAAAAACTGTTTTTT

d_gene: .
j_gene: TRBJ1-1
abundance: few
v_gene: TRBV5-1
CDR3aa: CASSSDRTFMNTEAFF
CDR3nt: TGCGCCAGCAGCTCTGACAGGACGTTTATGAACACTGAAGCTTTCTTT

d_gene: TRBD2
j_gene: TRBJ2-7
abundance: .
v_gene: TRBV2
CDR3aa: CASINAPGLAGSEGCF
CDR3nt: TGTGCCAGCATAAACGCCCCGGGACTAGCGGGCTCCGAGGGTTGCTTC

d_gene: .
j_gene: TRBJ2-1
abundance: few
v_gene: TRBV7-9
CDR3aa: CASSLLGVRANEQFF
CDR3nt: TGTGCCAGCAGTCTCCTCGGAGTACGAGCCAATGAGCAGTTCTTC

d_gene: TRBD2
j_gene: TRBJ2-3
abundance: .
v_gene: TRBV19
CDR3aa: CASSSRLARGTDTQYF
CDR3nt: TGTGCCAGTAGTTCCAGACTAGCACGGGGGACAGATACGCAGTATTTT

d_gene: .
j_gene: TRBJ2-7
abundance: .
v_gene: TRBV10-2
CDR3aa: CASSPQGGEQYF
CDR3nt: TGCGCCAGCAGTCCACAGGGGGGGGAGCAGTACTTC

d_gene: .
j_gene: TRBJ1-3
abundance: few
v_gene: TRBV11-2
CDR3aa: CASSSPRTGNTIYF
CDR3nt: TGTGCCAGCAGCTCCCCGAGAACTGGAAACACCATATATTTT

d_gene: .
j_gene: TRBJ2-1
abundance: .
v_gene: TRBV7-2
CDR3aa: CASSLKGPRDEQFF
CDR3nt: TGTGCCAGCAGCTTAAAAGGACCGCGGGATGAGCAGTTCTTC

d_gene: TRBD2
j_gene: TRBJ2-7
abundance: .
v_gene: TRBV4-2
CDR3aa: CASSPPGGQRYEQYF
CDR3nt: TGTGCCAGCAGCCCCCCGGGGGGGCAGAGGTACGAGCAGTACTTC

d_gene: .
j_gene: TRBJ2-7
abundance: .
v_gene: TRBV27
CDR3aa: CASSPLGPNYEQYF
CDR3nt: TGTGCCAGCAGCCCTTTGGGGCCTAACTACGAGCAGTACTTC

d_gene: TRBD1
j_gene: TRBJ1-3
abundance: .
v_gene: TRBV5-1
CDR3aa: CASRPGDRAGNTIYF
CDR3nt: TGCGCCAGCAGGCCTGGTGACAGGGCTGGAAACACCATATATTTT

d_gene: TRBD2
j_gene: TRBJ2-7
abundance: .
v_gene: TRBV19
CDR3aa: CASSVQPGGEQYF
CDR3nt: TGTGCCAGTAGTGTGCAACCGGGGGGGGAGCAGTACTTC

d_gene: .
j_gene: TRBJ2-6
abundance: .
v_gene: TRBV7-9
CDR3aa: CASSPPGVGGANVLTF
CDR3nt: TGTGCCAGCAGCCCCCCGGGAGTGGGGGGGGCCAACGTCCTGACTTTC

d_gene: TRBD1
j_gene: TRBJ2-7
abundance: .
v_gene: TRBV13
CDR3aa: CASSPGTGNSEQYF
CDR3nt: TGTGCCAGCAGCCCCGGGACAGGAAATAGCGAGCAGTACTTC